This TCR beta chain was recovered during a study of blood T cells in healthy people across ages. Overall study results and limits: Measured against age, TCR beta diversity per million T cells decreased in a roughly linear manner. The long-lived group displayed more naive CD4+ cells, plus higher diversity, than the aged donors did.

This clonotype was counted between two and nine times. Its antigen is currently unknown. With a J-beta primer mix and a sample-barcoded 5' primer, a second PCR ran roughly 7 to 11 cycles. One entry per CDR3 protein, called by TCRdb with MiXCR from the 5' RACE reads. Of 1 million or so distinct CDR3 sequences detected, more than 35% appear once; the ten largest clones hold approximately 20%. Germline loops: CDR1 MNHEY, CDR2 SMNVEV (reference sequence). The J segment lost 6 bases and the V segment lost 5 bases, leaving 10 bases of the junction unmatched. The CDR3 sequence is 16 residues long. The sequencing sample was made of blood. This sequence joins TRBV27 and TRBJ2-1; 10 bases agree with TRBD2. The sequence derives from a woman between 55 and 75 years old in good health. CDR3 nucleotides: TGTGCCAGCAGTACCCTACTAGCGGGGACCGGCAATGAGCAGTTCTTC. Translating it yields CASSTLLAGTGNEQFF.